What follows describes a single TCR beta chain. The entry originates in a study of T-cell reconstitution after alpha-beta-depleted transplantation in children. Unique molecular identifiers tagged the TCRbeta library. TCRdb processed the PCR reads anew with MiXCR; each CDR3 protein has one entry. The sample yields approximately 350,000 distinct CDR3 sequences, around 10% seen once. With 6 bases clipped from V and 3 bases from J, the junction kept 4 bases outside the gene matches. CDR1 is DFQATT and CDR2 is SNEGSKA in the germline V gene (reference sequence). The CDR3 runs 12 residues. J is TRBJ2-5 and V is TRBV20-1, with TRBD1 matching 7 bases. The TCR originated in a human donor who donated a stem cell graft to a child with acute lymphoblastic leukemia. Sequencing used PBMCs from the stem cell graft donor, obtained from the stem cell graft. CDR3 bases: TGCAGTGCCATCGGGACAGAAGAGACCCAGTACTTC. As protein: CSAIGTEETQYF.